The next 29 T cell receptor beta chains were all read from a single sample in a study of CD8 T cells in Susac syndrome. RNA totalling roughly 0.45 to 1 ug underwent reverse transcription with random hexamers. TCRdb passed the immunoSEQ multiplex PCR reads through MiXCR, listing each CDR3 protein once. Among some 250,000 distinct CDR3 sequences listed, 90% to 97% were seen once. Sample: CD4+ T cells from PBMCs. The source of these receptors is a human donor with Susac syndrome.

The chain employs TRBV28 and TRBJ2-7; D perhaps matches TRBD1 (5 bases). Germline CDR1 reads MDHEN; CDR2 reads SYDVKM. This CDR3 has 15 residues. V was cut by 2 bases and J by 3 bases, with 14 bases left in between. CDR3 residues: CASSLLPGRDYEQYF. CDR3 DNA sequence: TGTGCCAGCAGTTTACTCCCAGGCAGGGACTACGAGCAGTACTTC.

There are a few counts of this clonotype. The chain uses TRBV18 and TRBJ1-2, with a weak D call TRBD1 (6 bases). The CDR3 runs 13 residues. The germline V gene encodes CDR1 KGHSH and CDR2 LQKENI. V was pared by 3 bases and J by 3 bases, with 8 bases between. CDR3 protein: CASSPGQDYGYTF. Written as DNA, the CDR3 is TGTGCCAGCTCACCGGGACAAGACTATGGCTACACCTTC.

V usage is TRBV25-1 and J usage is TRBJ1-2; 7 nucleotides agree with TRBD1. The germline V gene encodes CDR1 MGHDK and CDR2 SYGVNS. The J segment lost 2 bases and the V segment lost 1 base, leaving 7 bases of the junction unmatched. The CDR3 loop spans 16 amino acids. Here the CDR3 DNA reads TGTGCCAGCAGTGAATTGAAGGGACAGAGGAACTATGGCTACACCTTC. Translation gives CASSELKGQRNYGYTF.

This clonotype was picked up one time. The chain combines TRBV9 with TRBJ2-3; 10 positions match TRBD2. V shed 1 base, J shed 3 bases, and the junction held 2 bases outside the gene matches. The germline gives CDR1 SGDLS, CDR2 YYNGEE. The CDR3 covers 15 residues. The CDR3 loop reads CASSVLTSGTDTQYF. The CDR3 bases are TGTGCCAGCAGCGTATTGACTAGCGGGACAGATACGCAGTATTTT.

The rearrangement uses TRBV3-1 and TRBJ1-1; TRBD1 might be the D (5 bases). This CDR3 has 14 residues. Trimming removed 1 base at V and 5 bases at J, with 11 bases between. Germline V CDR1 and CDR2: LGHDT, YNNKEL (reference sequence). For the CDR3, the DNA is TGTGCCAGCAGCCAAGGAACAGGTGCTACTGAAGCTTTCTTT. It translates to CASSQGTGATEAFF.

The rearrangement uses TRBV6-2 or TRBV6-3 and TRBJ2-3; tentatively, D is TRBD1 (6 bases). This CDR3 has 16 amino acids. Germline CDR1 is MNHEY and CDR2 is SVGEGT. V lost 7 bases and J 2 bases, leaving 19 bases between the germline ends. CDR3 in amino acids: CASKRGSAPHTDTQYF. CDR3 DNA: TGTGCCAGCAAGAGGGGGAGCGCACCTCACACAGATACGCAGTATTTT.

The chain carries TRBV20-1 and TRBJ1-2; D is unresolved. The V end lost 0 bases, the J end lost 4 bases, and 15 bases lay between the germline ends. This CDR3 spans 15 amino acids. Germline lookup yields CDR1 DFQATT and CDR2 SNEGSKA (reference sequence). The CDR3 here is CSARDQRTLGYGYTF. The CDR3 DNA reads as TGCAGTGCTAGAGATCAGAGGACCTTGGGCTATGGCTACACCTTC.

The CDR3 nucleotides are TGCAGTGCTAGCCACAACCCGGGACCCTATAGTGAGCAGTTCTTC. This codes for CSASHNPGPYSEQFF. V gene TRBV20-1 combines with J gene TRBJ2-1; the D gene could be TRBD1 or TRBD2 (5 bases each). CDR1 is DFQATT, CDR2 SNEGSKA, per germline (reference sequence). This CDR3 has 15 amino acids. V lost 3 bases to trimming and J lost 9 bases, with 21 bases between them.

The rearrangement links TRBV29-1 to TRBJ2-1; no reliable D call. The V end lost 3 bases, the J end lost 4 bases, and 7 bases lay between the germline ends. CDR1 SQVTM and CDR2 ANQGSEA come from the germline V gene. CDR3 length equals 12 residues. This CDR3 reads CSVEAIYNEQFF. In DNA form, the CDR3 reads TGCAGCGTTGAGGCCATATACAATGAGCAGTTCTTC.

In its sample, this clonotype was seen once. V usage is TRBV7-8 and J usage is TRBJ2-4; possibly TRBD2 for D (5 bases). V was pared by 5 bases and J by 8 bases, with 7 bases between. The germline gives CDR1 SGHVS, CDR2 FQNEAQ. This CDR3 contains 11 residues. The CDR3 nucleotides are TGTGCCAGCAGCCTGGGAGACATTCAGTACTTC. It yields the protein CASSLGDIQYF.

The chain employs TRBV27 and TRBJ1-5; weak D call: TRBD1 (5 bases). The CDR3 extends over 13 amino acids. The V and J ends lost 4 bases and 5 bases respectively, with 9 bases between them. CDR1 and CDR2 from the germline V gene are MNHEY and SMNVEV (reference sequence). CDR3 coding DNA: TGTGCCAGCAGTTCCAGGGTGGATCAGCCCCAGCATTTT. Encoded protein: CASSSRVDQPQHF.

This rearrangement joins TRBV3-1 to TRBJ2-7; a weak D match, TRBD2 (5 bases). Per the germline V gene, CDR1 is LGHDT and CDR2 is YNNKEL (reference sequence). V gave up 2 bases and J gave up 9 bases, with 8 bases separating them. CDR3 length: 11 residues. CDR3 protein: CASSQQRLQYF. The CDR3 coding sequence is TGTGCCAGCAGCCAACAGCGGTTGCAGTACTTC.

This sequence joins TRBV20-1 and TRBJ2-3; perhaps TRBD1 as D (7 bases). With 3 bases removed from V and 4 bases from J, the gap between germline ends came to 20 bases. CDR1 and CDR2 (germline): DFQATT, SNEGSKA (reference sequence). This CDR3 is built from 16 residues. The CDR3 region is CSASYRGGRSADTQYF. As DNA, the CDR3 is TGCAGTGCTAGCTACAGGGGAGGTCGAAGCGCAGATACGCAGTATTTT.

The rearrangement joins TRBV30 to TRBJ1-2, with TRBD1 as a possible D gene (6 bases). Germline V CDR1 and CDR2: GTSNPN, SVGIG (reference sequence). With 2 bases removed from V and 10 bases from J, the gap between germline ends came to 11 bases. The CDR3 has 11 amino acids. CDR3 sequence reads: CAWSTGGAYTF. The CDR3, as DNA: TGTGCCTGGAGTACCGGGGGGGCCTACACCTTC.

J is TRBJ2-7 and V is TRBV14; 13 bases are a match to TRBD2. J lost 7 bases, V lost 9 bases, and 9 bases had no gene match. The CDR3 totals 14 residues. Germline CDR1 is SGHDN and CDR2 is FVKESK. The CDR3: CARNGLAGVLEQYF. The CDR3 region has the DNA TGTGCCAGGAACGGACTAGCGGGAGTCCTTGAGCAGTACTTC.

In the case of this clonotype: A read error may account for a junction end that differs from germline. The V gene is TRBV15, the J gene TRBJ2-1, with TRBD1 as a possible D gene (5 bases). The germline gives CDR1 LNHNV, CDR2 YYDKDF (reference sequence). The CDR3 totals 16 residues. In DNA form, the CDR3 reads TGTGCCACCACCAGATCTAGGGGCACTCCCTTACATGAGCAGTTCTTC. Residues: CATTRSRGTPLHEQFF. Looking up the rest from reference TRBV15 and TRBJ2-1 gives the full variable domain: DAMVIQNPRYQVTQFGKPVTLSCSQTLNHNVMYWYQQKSSQAPKLLFHYYDKDFNNEADTPDNFQSRRPNTSFCFLDIRSPGLGDTAMYLCATTRSRGTPLHEQFFGPGTRLTVL.

The V and J genes are TRBV6-1 and TRBJ2-7; TRBD2 agrees at 7 bases. Germline V gives CDR1 MNHNS, CDR2 SASEGT. This CDR3 contains 16 residues. With 6 bases clipped from V and 5 bases from J, the junction kept 16 bases outside the gene matches. As DNA, the CDR3 is TGTGCCAGCAGCCCAGGGTCGCGGGAGACATCCCACGAGCAGTACTTC. Its protein is CASSPGSRETSHEQYF.

Only one count was recorded for this clonotype. The genes are TRBV9 and TRBJ2-7; 7 nucleotides line up with TRBD1. The germline V gene has CDR1 SGDLS and CDR2 YYNGEE. V was pared by 8 bases and J by 0 bases, with 8 bases of the junction left unmatched. The CDR3 loop spans 14 amino acids. The DNA for the CDR3 is TGTGCCAGTGACCCCGGGGACAGCTCCTACGAGCAGTACTTC. Protein sequence: CASDPGDSSYEQYF. The whole variable domain, remainder taken from reference TRBV9 and TRBJ2-7, is DSGVTQTPKHLITATGQRVTLRCSPRSGDLSVYWYQQSLDQGLQFLIQYYNGEERAKGNILERFSAQQFPDLHSELNLSSLELGDSALYFCASDPGDSSYEQYFGPGTRLTVT.

J is TRBJ2-2 and V is TRBV5-1, with TRBD1 as a possible D gene (6 bases). Germline values: CDR1 SGHRS, CDR2 YFSETQ. The CDR3 contains 16 residues. V was trimmed by 4 bases and J by 1 base, leaving 14 bases between them. The CDR3 DNA is TGCGCCAGCAGCCGAACGGGACAAGGGAACACCGGGGAGCTGTTTTTT. Translating gives CASSRTGQGNTGELFF.

The chain has TRBV20-1 and TRBJ1-4; D is ambiguous. V was pared by 6 bases and J by 3 bases, with 14 bases between. Germline assignment: CDR1 DFQATT and CDR2 SNEGSKA (reference sequence). The CDR3 loop spans 14 amino acids. The CDR3 loop reads CSATGRRSNEKLFF. The CDR3 DNA reads as TGCAGTGCCACTGGGCGGAGGTCTAATGAAAAACTGTTTTTT.

The chain combines TRBV5-6 with TRBJ2-1; perhaps TRBD1 as D (6 bases). Trimming cost V 0 bases and J 4 bases, with 17 bases left between them. The CDR3 loop spans 17 amino acids. CDR1 is SGHDT, CDR2 YYEEEE, per germline. CDR3 DNA: TGTGCCAGCAGCTTGGGGGCCAGGGGCGATCAATACAATGAGCAGTTCTTC. The encoded protein is CASSLGARGDQYNEQFF.

The chain has TRBV30 and TRBJ2-1, with D perhaps matching TRBD1 or TRBD2 (5 bases each). The V gene's germline CDR1 is GTSNPN and CDR2 SVGIG (reference sequence). The CDR3 totals 14 residues. Trimming cost V 6 bases and J 0 bases, with 12 bases left between them. As DNA, the CDR3 is TGTGCCTGTCGCTGGGGGAGCTCCTACAATGAGCAGTTCTTC. Amino acid sequence: CACRWGSSYNEQFF.

V is TRBV27 and J is TRBJ1-2; TRBD1 agrees at 7 bases. The CDR3 is made up of 16 amino acids. Germline CDR1 MNHEY, CDR2 SMNVEV (reference sequence). The V gene end was trimmed by 0 bases and the J gene end by 4 bases; junction bases not matched to a gene: 8. The CDR3 DNA reads TGTGCCAGCAGTTTATCGGCGGGACAGTCCCTCTATGGCTACACCTTC. Protein: CASSLSAGQSLYGYTF.

V is TRBV29-1 and J is TRBJ2-5; TRBD1 might be the D (6 bases). Germline loops: CDR1 SQVTM, CDR2 ANQGSEA. The CDR3 is 11 residues long. For the CDR3, the DNA is TGCAGGGGGGCCCAAAGGGGGACCCAGTACTTC. Translating it yields CRGAQRGTQYF.

The gene calls are TRBV12-3 or TRBV12-4 and TRBJ1-1; D is possibly TRBD1 (5 bases). The CDR3 runs to 12 residues. The V and J ends lost 6 bases and 7 bases respectively, with 12 bases between them. The CDR3 DNA reads TGTGCCAGCAGAGGGGTACCGGGTGAAGCTTTCTTT. Residues: CASRGVPGEAFF.

The J gene is TRBJ2-1, the V gene TRBV3-1; no clear D. Trimming shortened V by 4 bases and J by 7 bases, and 11 bases separated the two germline ends. Germline values: CDR1 LGHDT, CDR2 YNNKEL (reference sequence). The CDR3 consists of 13 residues. CDR3 sequence reads: CASSPRFGNEQFF. Written as DNA, the CDR3 is TGTGCCAGCAGCCCCCGTTTCGGGAATGAGCAGTTCTTC.

This clonotype came up once. The chain recombines TRBV20-1 with TRBJ1-2, with 7 bases that match TRBD1. V dropped 0 bases and J dropped 2; count of bases not matched to a gene: 3. This CDR3 comprises 14 residues. Germline V gene sequence: CDR1 DFQATT, CDR2 SNEGSKA (reference sequence). The CDR3 sequence: CSARDSGGNYGYTF. CDR3 nucleotide sequence: TGCAGTGCTAGAGATTCAGGGGGGAACTATGGCTACACCTTC.

This chain connects TRBV12-3 or TRBV12-4 to TRBJ2-5, with D maybe TRBD2 (5 bases). This CDR3 has 14 residues. Trimming cost V 6 bases and J 3 bases, with 14 bases left between them. As DNA, the CDR3 is TGTGCCAGCAGCCGCACTGGACTGGAAGAGACCCAGTACTTC. This sequence encodes CASSRTGLEETQYF.

This chain joins TRBV24-1 and TRBJ2-3; D not resolved. CDR3 length: 14 residues. V was pared by 4 bases and J by 6 bases, with 13 bases between. Germline V gene sequence: CDR1 KGHDR, CDR2 SFDVKD. The CDR3 is CATSDRPSVDTQYF. DNA of the CDR3: TGTGCCACCAGTGACCGGCCCTCCGTGGATACGCAGTATTTT.